This TCR beta chain derives from a study of PD-1 blockade in classical Hodgkin lymphoma. Broader study findings: Complete responders' baseline diversity resembled that of newly diagnosed patients. By cycle point C4D1, TCR diversity had risen significantly in CD4+ cells (but not CD8+ cells). Newly diagnosed patients were said to have less baseline TCR diversity than healthy donors did. There remain no defined causes for the repertoire differences, which possibly reflect disease activity or prior therapy.

About this clone: Its specificity is unknown.

V lost 0 bases and J 3 bases, leaving 7 bases between the germline ends. This CDR3 spans 14 amino acids. Germline CDR1 reads SGHRS; CDR2 reads YFSETQ. Clones were sequenced by immunoSEQ multiplex PCR, and TCRdb holds only the in-frame ones, with some missing. The sample yields approximately 160,000 clones, around four fifths seen once. Autologous stem cell transplantation was followed by relapse in every patient, and brentuximab vedotin exposure varied. V is TRBV5-1 and J is TRBJ1-3, with D unclear. Source: peripheral blood mononuclear cells (PBMCs), taken before the second cycle of nivolumab. This TCR was recovered from a human donor with classical Hodgkin lymphoma. The CDR3 sequence: CASSLEQSGNTIYF. The CDR3 DNA follows: TGCGCCAGCAGCTTGGAACAAAGTGGAAACACCATATATTTT.